Listed here are 20 T cell receptor beta chains from one sample, sequenced in a study of human T cells and chemical hapten exposure. The sample's time point: pre-sensitization, week 0. Treatment: therapeutic diphenylcyclopropenone sensitization with weekly scalp DPC. TCRdb itself ran the RACE reads through MiXCR, one entry per CDR3 protein. This table holds roughly 380,000 distinct CDR3 sequences, around 5.5% found once. The material sequenced was whole blood, taken in connection with sensitization to the hapten diphenylcyclopropenone (DPC). These receptors all come from a woman aged 50 to 65 with alopecia areata. Some clones in this sample may be carry-over from other donors' samples.

This clonotype was seen a handful of times. The J gene is TRBJ2-2, the V gene TRBV29-1; D is uncertain. Between the trimmed V and J ends, which lost 6 bases and 5 bases, there was a span of 10 bases. This CDR3 is 12 amino acids long. CDR1 is SQVTM, CDR2 ANQGSEA, per germline. In nucleotides, the CDR3 is TGCAGCGTCGAGGACGAAACCGGGGAGCTGTTTTTT. It specifies CSVEDETGELFF.

There are many counts of this clonotype. The gene calls are TRBV12-3 or TRBV12-4 and TRBJ1-2; TRBD1 matches at 8 bases. This CDR3 has 14 amino acids. V shed 2 bases, J shed 4 bases, and the junction held 3 bases outside the gene matches. This CDR3 is CASSLSRGLYGYTF. Here the CDR3 DNA reads TGTGCCAGCAGTTTAAGCAGGGGGCTCTATGGCTACACCTTC.

This clonotype was detected ten times or more. This sequence joins TRBV12-3 or TRBV12-4 and TRBJ1-1, with 7 positions matching TRBD1. The CDR3 extends over 15 amino acids. Trimming removed 6 bases from V and 5 bases from J; junction bases left unmatched: 12. CDR3: CASSQGGGGRTEAFF. In DNA form, the CDR3 reads TGTGCCAGCAGCCAAGGGGGCGGGGGGCGAACTGAAGCTTTCTTT.

This clonotype was picked up many times. The genes are TRBV5-1 and TRBJ2-1; 10 bases are a match to TRBD1. CDR3 size: 14 residues. CDR1 and CDR2 from the germline V gene are SGHRS and YFSETQ. V gave up 3 bases and J gave up 7 bases; unmatched junction bases: 4. This CDR3 is CASSSPGQGNEQFF. The CDR3 nucleotides read TGCGCCAGCAGCTCGCCGGGACAGGGGAATGAGCAGTTCTTC. Full variable domain (rest looked up from reference TRBV5-1 and TRBJ2-1): KAGVTQTPRYLIKTRGQQVTLSCSPISGHRSVSWYQQTPGQGLQFLFEYFSETQRNKGNFPGRFSGRQFSNSRSEMNVSTLELGDSALYLCASSSPGQGNEQFFGPGTRLTVL.

This clonotype was detected many times. This rearrangement joins TRBV28 to TRBJ1-1; the D gene is possibly TRBD1 (6 bases). Trimming left V 1 base short and J 9 bases short, with 18 bases between. Germline V lookup: CDR1 MDHEN, CDR2 SYDVKM. The CDR3 loop spans 15 amino acids. Here the CDR3 DNA reads TGTGCCAGCAGTTTATTGCGCGGACAGTCGCTCAAAGCTTTCTTT. Amino acid sequence: CASSLLRGQSLKAFF.

At least ten counts were recorded for this clonotype. The rearrangement joins TRBV27 to TRBJ2-2; D is ambiguous. Trimming removed 3 bases at V and 5 bases at J, with 7 bases between. This CDR3 contains 13 residues. CDR1 and CDR2 from the germline V gene are MNHEY and SMNVEV (reference sequence). CDR3 residues: CASSFGETGELFF. CDR3 in DNA: TGTGCCAGCAGTTTTGGAGAGACCGGGGAGCTGTTTTTT.

In its sample, this clonotype was seen a few times. The rearrangement links TRBV30 to TRBJ2-3, with D perhaps TRBD1 or TRBD2 (5 bases each). The germline V gene has CDR1 GTSNPN and CDR2 SVGIG (reference sequence). The CDR3 sequence is 14 residues long. CDR3 loop: CAITRDGYTDTQYF. The CDR3 coding sequence is TGTGCTATTACCCGGGACGGTTACACAGATACGCAGTATTTT.

This chain joins TRBV7-9 and TRBJ2-1; D assignment may be TRBD1 or TRBD2 (5 bases each). Germline CDR1 reads SEHNR; CDR2 reads FQNEAQ (reference sequence). Trimming removed 2 bases at V and 6 bases at J, with 14 bases between. This CDR3 is built from 15 residues. In DNA form, the CDR3 reads TGTGCCAGCAGCTTAAGGGCAGGGAGTACCAATGAGCAGTTCTTC. Its translation: CASSLRAGSTNEQFF.

V usage is TRBV20-1 and J usage is TRBJ1-1, with 7 bases aligning to TRBD1. Germline assignment: CDR1 DFQATT and CDR2 SNEGSKA (reference sequence). After removal of 4 bases from V and 0 bases from J, the junction contained 2 bases not matched to a gene. CDR3 length: 13 amino acids. The CDR3 sequence is CSATDRVNTEAFF. The DNA for the CDR3 is TGCAGTGCTACAGACAGGGTGAACACTGAAGCTTTCTTT.

This clonotype was counted ten times or more. V and J are TRBV28 and TRBJ2-7; possibly TRBD1 or TRBD2 for D (6 bases each). V was trimmed by 2 bases and J by 4 bases, leaving 9 bases between them. This CDR3 has 13 amino acids. In germline, CDR1 is MDHEN, CDR2 SYDVKM. This CDR3 reads CASSLRGRYEQYF. The CDR3 nucleotides are TGTGCCAGCAGTTTACGGGGGCGTTACGAGCAGTACTTC.

This clonotype came up many times. This sequence joins TRBV27 and TRBJ2-3; no firm D call. The V gene lost 0 bases and the J gene lost 3 bases, with 13 bases spanning the gap. Germline V gene sequence: CDR1 MNHEY, CDR2 SMNVEV (reference sequence). The CDR3 has 16 amino acids. CDR3 sequence (DNA): TGTGCCAGCAGTTTATCGGGTACCGAGAGAACAGATACGCAGTATTTT. It encodes CASSLSGTERTDTQYF.

In its sample, this clonotype was seen many times. The rearrangement uses TRBV29-1 and TRBJ2-1; tentatively, D is TRBD2 (7 bases). The CDR3 runs 12 residues. CDR1 is SQVTM, CDR2 ANQGSEA, per germline. V was cut by 7 bases and J by 6 bases, with 13 bases left in between. The CDR3 region has the DNA TGCAGCGCAAAGAGGGGGGGCAATGAGCAGTTCTTC. It encodes CSAKRGGNEQFF.

This clonotype was counted a few times. The CDR3: CASSPTGTGLYEQYF. The CDR3 coding sequence is TGTGCCAGCAGTCCTACCGGGACAGGACTCTACGAGCAGTACTTC. This chain links TRBV28 with TRBJ2-7; 8 bases are shared with TRBD1. The V segment lost 5 bases and the J segment 3 bases; nucleotides outside the gene matches: 9. The CDR3 has 15 amino acids. Germline V gene lookup returns CDR1 MDHEN and CDR2 SYDVKM.

In its sample, this clonotype was seen a few times. The chain carries TRBV28 and TRBJ2-1, with TRBD2 matching 7 bases. V shed 7 bases and J 9 bases; nucleotides not matched to a gene: 12. Germline CDR1 reads MDHEN; CDR2 reads SYDVKM. The CDR3 covers 14 residues. CDR3 region: CASIPSGSRGEQFF. Written as DNA, the CDR3 is TGTGCCAGCATCCCTAGCGGAAGTCGTGGTGAGCAGTTCTTC.

In this sample, this clonotype turned up many times. The rearrangement links TRBV14 to TRBJ2-3; D is unresolved. Germline lookup yields CDR1 SGHDN and CDR2 FVKESK. V was shortened by 5 bases and J by 0 bases, with 15 bases between the two germline ends. The CDR3 extends over 16 amino acids. The CDR3 DNA follows: TGTGCCAGCAGCTGGGCACGACTTGGTAGCACAGATACGCAGTATTTT. Protein product: CASSWARLGSTDTQYF.

This clonotype was seen many times. This rearrangement joins TRBV4-2 to TRBJ2-3; TRBD1 matches at 7 bases. The CDR3 has 15 amino acids. V dropped 4 bases and J dropped 5; count of bases not matched to a gene: 9. Germline values: CDR1 LGHNA, CDR2 YNFKEQ. This CDR3 is CASSPRGQAGDTQYF. As DNA, the CDR3 is TGTGCCAGCAGCCCACGTGGACAGGCGGGAGATACGCAGTATTTT.

This clonotype turned up a few times. The gene calls are TRBV6-6 and TRBJ1-2; 11 positions match TRBD1. CDR1 is MNHNY and CDR2 is SVGAGI in the germline V gene (reference sequence). V shed 2 bases, J shed 8 bases, and the junction held 7 bases outside the gene matches. CDR3 length: 15 amino acids. The CDR3 DNA follows: TGTGCCAGCAGTTACACCGGACAGGGGGCGGAAGGCTACACCTTC. Translation: CASSYTGQGAEGYTF.

This clonotype was detected many times. The rearrangement uses TRBV28 and TRBJ2-7; D gene uncertain. The CDR3 is made up of 16 amino acids. V was pared by 2 bases and J by 2 bases, with 16 bases between. Germline V gene sequence: CDR1 MDHEN, CDR2 SYDVKM. This CDR3 reads CASSLPTPGSPYEQYF. As DNA, the CDR3 is TGTGCCAGCAGTTTACCCACCCCGGGCAGCCCCTACGAGCAGTACTTC.

The J gene is TRBJ2-1, the V gene TRBV20-1; the match to TRBD2 covers 10 bases. Germline V gene sequence: CDR1 DFQATT, CDR2 SNEGSKA (reference sequence). The CDR3 is made up of 15 amino acids. Trimming at V came to 6 bases and at J to 2 bases, leaving 7 bases not matched to a gene. The CDR3 DNA reads TGCAGTGCGGGGACTAGCGAGACCGCCTACAATGAGCAGTTCTTC. Amino acid sequence: CSAGTSETAYNEQFF.

V and J are TRBV30 and TRBJ1-1; D gene uncertain. Germline lookup yields CDR1 GTSNPN and CDR2 SVGIG (reference sequence). V lost 3 bases to trimming and J lost 6 bases, with 17 bases between them. This CDR3 comprises 14 residues. The CDR3 DNA follows: TGTGCCTGGAGGAAGGGCGAATTATGGGCTGAAGCTTTCTTT. Protein sequence: CAWRKGELWAEAFF.